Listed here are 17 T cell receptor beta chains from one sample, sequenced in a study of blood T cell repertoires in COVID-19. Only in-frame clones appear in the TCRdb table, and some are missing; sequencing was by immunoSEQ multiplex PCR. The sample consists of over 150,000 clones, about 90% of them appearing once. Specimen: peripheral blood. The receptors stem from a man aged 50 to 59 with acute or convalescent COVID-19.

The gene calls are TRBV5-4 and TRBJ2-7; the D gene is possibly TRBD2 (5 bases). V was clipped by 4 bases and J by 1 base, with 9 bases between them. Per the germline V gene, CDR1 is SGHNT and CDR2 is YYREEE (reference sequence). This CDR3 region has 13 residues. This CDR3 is CASSLTGSYEQYF. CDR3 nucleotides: TGTGCCAGCAGCCTGACGGGATCCTACGAGCAGTACTTC.

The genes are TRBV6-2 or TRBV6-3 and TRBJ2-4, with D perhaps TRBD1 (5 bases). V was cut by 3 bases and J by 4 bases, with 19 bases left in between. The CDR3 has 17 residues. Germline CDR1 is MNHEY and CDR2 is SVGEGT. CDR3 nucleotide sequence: TGTGCCAGCAGTTATAACGACAGAACGACCCGAAAAAACATTCAGTACTTC. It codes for CASSYNDRTTRKNIQYF.

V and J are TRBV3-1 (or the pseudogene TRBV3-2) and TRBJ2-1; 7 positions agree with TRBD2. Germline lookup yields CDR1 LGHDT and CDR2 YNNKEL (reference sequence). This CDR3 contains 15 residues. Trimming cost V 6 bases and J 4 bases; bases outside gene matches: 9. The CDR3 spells CASRVGGAGYNEQFF. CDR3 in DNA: TGTGCCAGCAGGGTAGGAGGAGCGGGATACAATGAGCAGTTCTTC.

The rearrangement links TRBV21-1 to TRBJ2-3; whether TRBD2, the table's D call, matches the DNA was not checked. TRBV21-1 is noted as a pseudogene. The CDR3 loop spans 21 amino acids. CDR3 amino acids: CASSKGRGRTSGSNGTDTQYF. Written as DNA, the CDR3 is TGTGCCAGCAGCAAAGGTCGAGGACGGACTAGCGGGAGCAACGGCACAGATACGCAGTATTTT.

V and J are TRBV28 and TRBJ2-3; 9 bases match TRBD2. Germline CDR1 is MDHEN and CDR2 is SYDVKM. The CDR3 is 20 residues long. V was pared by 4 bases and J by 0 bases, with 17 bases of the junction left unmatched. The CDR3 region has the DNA TGTGCCAGCAGTTCTATATCCTATTGGCTAGCGGGAACTAGCACAGATACGCAGTATTTT. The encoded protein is CASSSISYWLAGTSTDTQYF.

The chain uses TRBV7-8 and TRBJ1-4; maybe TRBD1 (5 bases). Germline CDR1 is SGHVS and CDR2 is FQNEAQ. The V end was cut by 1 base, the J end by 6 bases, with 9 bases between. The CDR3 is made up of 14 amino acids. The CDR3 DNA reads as TGTGCCAGCAGCTTAGTCTGGGGGGATGAAAAACTGTTTTTT. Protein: CASSLVWGDEKLFF.

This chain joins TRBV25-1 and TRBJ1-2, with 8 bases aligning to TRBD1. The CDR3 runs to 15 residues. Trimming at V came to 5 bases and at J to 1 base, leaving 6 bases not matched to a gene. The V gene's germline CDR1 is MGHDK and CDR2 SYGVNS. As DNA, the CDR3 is TGTGCCAGCAGTAAAGGACAGGGCATTAACTATGGCTACACCTTC. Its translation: CASSKGQGINYGYTF.

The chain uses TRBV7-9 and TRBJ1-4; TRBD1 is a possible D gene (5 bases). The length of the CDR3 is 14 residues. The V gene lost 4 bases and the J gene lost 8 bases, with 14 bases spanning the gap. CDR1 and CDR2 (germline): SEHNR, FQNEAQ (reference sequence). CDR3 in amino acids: CASSSNNRGEKLFF. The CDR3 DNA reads TGTGCCAGCAGCTCCAATAACCGGGGGGAAAAACTGTTTTTT.

DNA for the CDR3: TGTGCCAGCAGCTTGTCCAGTAGCAATCAGCCCCAGCATTTT. This translates into CASSLSSSNQPQHF. The chain joins TRBV6-6 to TRBJ1-5; D not resolved. The CDR3 extends over 14 amino acids. V lost 6 bases to trimming and J lost 0 bases, with 9 bases between them. Germline CDR1 MNHNY, CDR2 SVGAGI (reference sequence).

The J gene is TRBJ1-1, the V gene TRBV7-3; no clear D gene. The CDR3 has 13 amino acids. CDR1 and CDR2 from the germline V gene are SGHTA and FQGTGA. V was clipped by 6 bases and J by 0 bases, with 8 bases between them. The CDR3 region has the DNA TGTGCCAGCAGAGTACAAGTGAACACTGAAGCTTTCTTT. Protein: CASRVQVNTEAFF.

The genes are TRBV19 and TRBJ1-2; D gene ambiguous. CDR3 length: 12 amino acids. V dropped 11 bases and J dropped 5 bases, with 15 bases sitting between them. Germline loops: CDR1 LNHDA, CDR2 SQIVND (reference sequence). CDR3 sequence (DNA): TGTGCCTCCCTGTCAGCGTGGTATGGCTACACCTTC. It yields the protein CASLSAWYGYTF. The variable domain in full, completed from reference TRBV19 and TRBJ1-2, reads DGGITQSPKYLFRKEGQNVTLSCEQNLNHDAMYWYRQDPGQGLRLIYYSQIVNDFQKGDIAEGYSVSREKKESFPLTVTSAQKNPTAFYLCASLSAWYGYTFGSGTRLTVV.

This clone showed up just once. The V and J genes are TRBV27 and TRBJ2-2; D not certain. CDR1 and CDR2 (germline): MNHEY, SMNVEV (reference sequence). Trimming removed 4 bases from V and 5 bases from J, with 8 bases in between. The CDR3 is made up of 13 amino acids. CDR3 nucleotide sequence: TGTGCCAGCAGTTACCTATCAACCGGGGAGCTGTTTTTT. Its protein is CASSYLSTGELFF.

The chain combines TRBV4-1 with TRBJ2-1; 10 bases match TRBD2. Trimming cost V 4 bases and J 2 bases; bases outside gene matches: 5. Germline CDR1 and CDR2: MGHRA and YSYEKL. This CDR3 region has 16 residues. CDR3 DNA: TGCGCCAGCAGCCCCGCTAGCGGGAGCACCTACAATGAGCAGTTCTTC. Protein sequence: CASSPASGSTYNEQFF.

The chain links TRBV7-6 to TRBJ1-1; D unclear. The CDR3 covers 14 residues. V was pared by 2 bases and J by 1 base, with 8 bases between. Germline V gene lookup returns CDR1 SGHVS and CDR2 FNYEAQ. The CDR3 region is CASSLTHKNTEAFF. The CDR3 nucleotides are TGTGCCAGCAGCTTAACACATAAGAACACTGAAGCTTTCTTT.

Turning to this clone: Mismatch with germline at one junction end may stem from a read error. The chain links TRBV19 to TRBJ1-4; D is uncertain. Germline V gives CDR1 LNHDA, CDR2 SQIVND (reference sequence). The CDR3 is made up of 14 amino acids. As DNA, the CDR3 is TGTGCCAGTGGTATAGTCACATCTAATGAAAAACTGTTTTTT. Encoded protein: CASGIVTSNEKLFF.

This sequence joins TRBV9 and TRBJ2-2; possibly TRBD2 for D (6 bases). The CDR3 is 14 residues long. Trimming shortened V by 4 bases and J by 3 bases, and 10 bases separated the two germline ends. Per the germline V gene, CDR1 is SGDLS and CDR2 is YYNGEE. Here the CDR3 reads CASSPWDYTGELFF. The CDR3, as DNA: TGTGCCAGCAGCCCTTGGGACTACACCGGGGAGCTGTTTTTT.

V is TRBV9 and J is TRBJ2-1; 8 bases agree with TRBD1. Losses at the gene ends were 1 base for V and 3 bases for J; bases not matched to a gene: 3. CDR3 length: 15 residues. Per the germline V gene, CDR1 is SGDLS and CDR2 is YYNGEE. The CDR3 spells CASSVSGGGYNEQFF. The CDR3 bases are TGTGCCAGCAGCGTATCAGGGGGCGGCTACAATGAGCAGTTCTTC.